Listed below are T cell receptor beta chains from one sample, sequenced in a study of blood T cells in healthy people across ages. Each CDR3 protein gets one entry after TCRdb re-called the 5' RACE reads with MiXCR. This sample carries 1 million or so distinct CDR3 sequences, under 45% of them seen once, and the ten largest clones take 15% to 20%. Sequenced: blood. Receptors were obtained from a woman aged 55-75 years in good health. CDR3s include the opening cysteine and the closing phenylalanine or tryptophan. A D gene is named only where the DNA matches it firmly.

v_gene,d_gene,CDR3aa
TRBV20-1,TRBD1,CSASGDRAFSGANVLTF
TRBV7-9,-,CASSLDSPLHF
TRBV27,-,CASSPGWGKETQYF
TRBV2,-,CASKTGAGANVLTF
TRBV20-1,TRBD1,CSATPGTGPNQPQHF
TRBV15,TRBD2,CATSPMGGTSSSYEQYF
TRBV21-1,-,CASPQRGGVGETQYF
TRBV20-1,-,CSASGASSTDTQYF
TRBV6-4,TRBD1,CTSSATGTGVEQFF
TRBV6-5,-,CASSYSARTQETQYF
TRBV13,TRBD2,CASSLVGLAEETQYF
TRBV9,-,CASSVADPRELFF
TRBV3-1,TRBD1,CASSQLSSGQGRVNEQFF
TRBV10-2,TRBD1,CASSEFQGAWETQYF
TRBV5-1,-,CASSTSSVYNEQFF
TRBV4-1,-,CASSQELRVGYTF
TRBV9,TRBD2,CASSVSAGVGYNEQFF
TRBV15,-,CATSRRGQGVGEQFF
TRBV5-1,-,CASVRDASYNEQFF
TRBV25-1,-,CASSEVGVAFF
TRBV29-1,-,CSTRDGAYEQYF
TRBV15,TRBD1,CATSREPRGTEEQFF
TRBV5-1,-,CASSQGRNPSEKLFF
TRBV20-1,-,CSARSGYGYTF
TRBV4-1,-,CASSQEVEVAPYNEQFF
TRBV29-1,-,CSVASDGVLGYTF
TRBV15,-,CATSRDPGVSYNEQFF
TRBV7-9,-,CASSLGGGPSQGYTF
TRBV5-1,TRBD1,CASSDSDRVDYGYTF
TRBV12-5,-,CASEATGYTQYF
TRBV6-6,TRBD1,CASRQGDNYGYTF
TRBV3-1,TRBD2,CASSQISGTTDTQYF
TRBV10-2,-,CASSWSGTRPGSDYEQYF
TRBV5-1,-,CASSSEPRVEQFF
TRBV20-1,TRBD2,CGARELAGWGDIQYF
TRBV25-1,TRBD2,CASSEYPPEAGVIYEQYF
TRBV6-6,-,CASNGVSYNSPLHF
TRBV27,TRBD1,CASSPRQGLGTDTQYF
TRBV9,-,CASSELRGGTNTDTQYF
TRBV6-2/TRBV6-3,-,CASRNSRKGGYYGYTF
TRBV2,-,CASKGGTQSYEQYF
TRBV20-1,-,CSARDNWEKLFF
TRBV27,TRBD2,CASSLIAGGLGGHEQFF
TRBV12-5,-,CASGVSAGKETQYF
TRBV27,-,CASSRVVHEQYF
TRBV7-8,-,CASKEGAAYEQYF
TRBV7-2,-,CASSLLGVKDTQYF
TRBV20-1,TRBD1,CSARDPGQGDEKLFF
TRBV2,TRBD2,CASTPKRDGYEQYF
TRBV20-1,TRBD1,CSARVTGGAGEQYF
TRBV14,TRBD1,CASSQVLLGLDRGREEQFF
TRBV20-1,TRBD2,CSANSGRATDEQFF
TRBV12-5,TRBD1,CASGLPRTGETQYF
TRBV2,TRBD1,CASRRTGVGEQFF
TRBV14,TRBD2,CASSHPIGRASSSYNEQFF
TRBV12-3/TRBV12-4,-,CASGFNTGELFF